This T cell receptor beta chain originates from a study of blood T cell repertoires in COVID-19. The data were produced by immunoSEQ multiplex PCR, yet TCRdb's version contains in-frame clones alone and is incomplete. The sample includes under 350,000 clones, around 90% seen only once; the top ten take less than 2%. This receptor was obtained from a woman aged 35 to 49 who had recovered from COVID-19. The material sequenced was PBMCs or T cells enriched from blood (not recorded which).

In DNA form, the CDR3 reads TGTGCCAGCAGTGACCGAGGGGGCATTAGCTACGAGCAGTACTTC. Its translation is CASSDRGGISYEQYF. The genes are TRBV2 and TRBJ2-7; 7 nucleotides align to TRBD1. Trimming cost V 3 bases and J 3 bases; bases outside gene matches: 8. Germline loops: CDR1 SNHLY, CDR2 FYNNEI. The CDR3 consists of 15 residues.